Presented here are 30 T cell receptor beta chains from one specimen sequenced in a study of identical twins' blood T cells. TCRdb reanalysed the 5' RACE reads using MiXCR and keeps one entry per CDR3 protein. The table has fewer than 450,000 distinct CDR3 sequences, 28% seen once. The sequencing input was PBMCs. The receptors here all came from a woman aged 18-49 years in good health.

Concerning this clonotype itself: This may be a read error, as it is one base from a much larger clone. The chain couples TRBV11-2 to TRBJ2-1; 13 nucleotides align to TRBD2. Germline V gene sequence: CDR1 SGHAT, CDR2 FQNNGV. V shed 7 bases and J 9 bases; nucleotides not matched to a gene: 9. This CDR3 comprises 15 residues. DNA for the CDR3: TGTGCCAGCATCCCCTGGACTAGCGGGGGTGGTGAGCAGTTCTTC. This encodes CASIPWTSGGGEQFF.

The V call is TRBV27, the J call TRBJ1-5; D is ambiguous. With 5 bases removed from V and 9 bases from J, the gap between germline ends came to 14 bases. The length of the CDR3 is 13 residues. Germline CDR1 and CDR2: MNHEY and SMNVEV (reference sequence). Here the CDR3 DNA reads TGTGCCAGCAGTGTATTGGGGTATCGGCCCCAGCATTTT. This gives the protein CASSVLGYRPQHF.

This clonotype has a count of ten or more. The chain links TRBV6-5 to TRBJ1-1; 7 bases fit TRBD1. The CDR3 loop spans 17 amino acids. CDR1 is MNHEY, CDR2 SVGAGI, per germline. V lost 2 bases to trimming and J lost 3 bases; unmatched junction nucleotides: 12. The CDR3 spells CASSYLPLTGTDTEAFF. The CDR3 DNA reads TGTGCCAGCAGTTACCTACCACTGACAGGGACGGACACTGAAGCTTTCTTT.

This clonotype was recorded a few times. This rearrangement joins TRBV7-8 to TRBJ2-7; D may be TRBD1 or TRBD2 (5 bases each). Trimming stripped 1 base from V and 3 bases from J, with 7 bases between. This CDR3 has 13 residues. Germline values: CDR1 SGHVS, CDR2 FQNEAQ. For the CDR3, the DNA is TGTGCCAGCAGCTTAGGGGGGTTCTACGAGCAGTACTTC. It encodes CASSLGGFYEQYF. The entire variable domain, with the rest obtained from reference TRBV7-8 and TRBJ2-7, is as follows: GAGVSQSPRYKVAKRGQDVALRCDPISGHVSLFWYQQALGQGPEFLTYFQNEAQLDKSGLPSDRFFAERPEGSVSTLKIQRTQQEDSAVYLCASSLGGFYEQYFGPGTRLTVT.

This clonotype was counted many times. V and J are TRBV21-1 and TRBJ2-2. TRBV21-1 is a recognized pseudogene. The CDR3 is 18 residues long. CDR3 residues: CASSKANPRIPNTGELFF. CDR3 bases: TGTGCCAGCAGCAAAGCCAACCCTAGAATCCCGAACACCGGGGAGCTGTTTTTT.

This clonotype was found a few times. The V gene is TRBV5-4, the J gene TRBJ2-7; D is possibly TRBD1 or TRBD2 (6 bases each). The CDR3 length is 14 residues. V dropped 2 bases and J dropped 7 bases, with 16 bases sitting between them. Germline assignment: CDR1 SGHNT and CDR2 YYREEE (reference sequence). The CDR3 DNA reads as TGTGCCAGCAGCTTCCCAGGGGAGGCATGGGAGCAGTACTTC. This translates into CASSFPGEAWEQYF.

This chain joins TRBV6-1 and TRBJ1-6; 10 bases are a match to TRBD1. CDR3 length equals 16 residues. After removal of 5 bases from V and 8 bases from J, the junction contained 9 bases not matched to a gene. Germline loops: CDR1 MNHNS, CDR2 SASEGT. CDR3: CASSPSTGGIDSPLHF. The CDR3 DNA reads TGTGCCAGCAGTCCTTCGACAGGGGGCATAGATTCACCCCTCCACTTT.

The sample holds a few counts of this clonotype. The DNA for the CDR3 is TGCAGCGCTAAGGACGTACCTGAAAAACTGTTTTTT. It yields the protein CSAKDVPEKLFF. The chain uses TRBV29-1 and TRBJ1-4, with unresolved D. This CDR3 is 12 amino acids long. Germline lookup yields CDR1 SQVTM and CDR2 ANQGSEA. Between the trimmed V and J ends, which lost 7 bases and 7 bases, there was a span of 13 bases.

This clonotype has just a few counts. This chain joins TRBV2 and TRBJ1-1, with 8 bases identical to TRBD1. The CDR3 is 15 residues long. CDR1 is SNHLY and CDR2 is FYNNEI in the germline V gene. J gave up 0 bases and V 3 bases, and 3 bases lay outside the gene matches. The CDR3 region has the DNA TGTGCCAGCAGTGACCGGACAGGGATGAACACTGAAGCTTTCTTT. It codes for CASSDRTGMNTEAFF.

The table lists this clonotype with a few counts. The chain links TRBV2 to TRBJ2-1, with a weak D call TRBD1 (5 bases). This CDR3 is 12 amino acids long. CDR1 and CDR2 from the germline V gene are SNHLY and FYNNEI. V gave up 10 bases and J gave up 8 bases, with 15 bases separating them. CDR3 sequence: CATRLGPYEQFF. CDR3 in DNA: TGTGCCACCCGCCTGGGGCCATATGAGCAGTTCTTC.

A few counts support this clonotype. This sequence joins TRBV3-1 and TRBJ1-2; 7 positions agree with TRBD1. V was clipped by 2 bases and J by 8 bases; unmatched bases: 5. CDR3 length: 13 amino acids. CDR1 is LGHDT and CDR2 is YNNKEL in the germline V gene (reference sequence). In nucleotides, the CDR3 is TGTGCCAGCAGCCAAACAACAGGGGACGGCTACACCTTC. Protein sequence: CASSQTTGDGYTF.

The chain recombines TRBV27 with TRBJ2-3; TRBD2 matches 10 bases. The ends lost 3 bases at V and 5 bases at J; junction bases unmatched: 5. The CDR3 spans 15 residues. Germline V lookup: CDR1 MNHEY, CDR2 SMNVEV (reference sequence). The CDR3 DNA reads as TGTGCCAGCAGTTTCGGGCTAGCGGGAGTAGATACGCAGTATTTT. Translation gives CASSFGLAGVDTQYF.

The chain carries TRBV5-1 and TRBJ2-4; D is ambiguous. This CDR3 is built from 13 residues. The germline V gene encodes CDR1 SGHRS and CDR2 YFSETQ. V gave up 4 bases and J gave up 6 bases, with 11 bases separating them. CDR3 residues: CASSPGLSNIQYF. In nucleotides, the CDR3 is TGCGCCAGCAGCCCGGGCCTCTCAAACATTCAGTACTTC.

The J gene is TRBJ1-2, the V gene TRBV24-1, with D possibly being TRBD1 (5 bases). Trimming took off 4 bases at V and 4 bases at J, with 9 bases between the two ends. There are 13 residues in the CDR3. The germline CDR1 and CDR2 sequences are KGHDR and SFDVKD. In nucleotides, the CDR3 is TGTGCCACCAGTGACAGGAGGGGCTATGGCTACACCTTC. Translated: CATSDRRGYGYTF.

There are a few counts of this clonotype. The rearrangement joins TRBV20-1 to TRBJ1-1; D unresolved. The V end was cut by 6 bases, the J end by 7 bases, with 21 bases between. The CDR3 runs 14 residues. CDR1 is DFQATT, CDR2 SNEGSKA, per germline (reference sequence). The chain's CDR3 is CSAPLGTVQVEAFF. The DNA of the CDR3 is TGCAGTGCCCCCCTCGGCACAGTTCAGGTTGAAGCTTTCTTT.

J is TRBJ1-4 and V is TRBV29-1, with 11 bases fitting TRBD1. Germline assignment: CDR1 SQVTM and CDR2 ANQGSEA. V lost 6 bases, J lost 5 bases, and 5 bases stayed unmatched. The CDR3 sequence is 14 residues long. CDR3 protein: CSVGGTGGNEKLFF. CDR3 in DNA: TGCAGCGTGGGCGGGACAGGGGGAAATGAAAAACTGTTTTTT.

This clonotype was detected only a few times. The CDR3 loop is CASSQGTHYYGYTF. The CDR3 bases are TGTGCCAGCAGCCAAGGAACCCACTACTATGGCTACACCTTC. The V and J genes are TRBV14 and TRBJ1-2; no firm D call. The CDR3 covers 14 residues. From germline, CDR1 is SGHDN and CDR2 FVKESK. V was pared by 1 base and J by 3 bases, with 9 bases between.

As to this clonotype: With a much larger clone just one base away, this may be a read error. The chain recombines TRBV29-1 with TRBJ1-1; D not certain. There are 12 residues in the CDR3. The V gene's germline CDR1 is SQVTM and CDR2 ANQGSEA. The CDR3 bases are TGCAGCGTTGGGAGTCAGAACGCTGAAGCTTTCTTT. Its translation is CSVGSQNAEAFF. The full variable domain, completed using reference TRBV29-1 and TRBJ1-1, is SAVISQKPSRDICQRGTSLTIQCQVDSQVTMMFWYRQQPGQSLTLIATANQGSEATYESGFVIDKFPISRPNLTFSTLTVSNMSPEDSSIYLCSVGSQNAEAFFGQGTRLTVV.

This clonotype was counted only a few times. This rearrangement joins TRBV20-1 to TRBJ1-6; D is uncertain. CDR1 DFQATT and CDR2 SNEGSKA come from the germline V gene (reference sequence). V was cut by 3 bases and J by 7 bases, with 10 bases left in between. The CDR3 is made up of 13 amino acids. This chain's CDR3 is CSASLGPNSPLHF. The CDR3 DNA reads TGCAGTGCTAGTTTAGGGCCGAATTCACCCCTCCACTTT.

The chain is built from TRBV21-1 and TRBJ2-7; the D segment call TRBD1 is taken from the table without a DNA check. TRBV21-1 is classified as a pseudogene. The CDR3 length is 15 residues. The CDR3 nucleotides read TGTGCCAGCAGAAAAGCAAGCCCCCGAGCCTACGAGCAGTACTTC. Its protein product is CASRKASPRAYEQYF.

The chain links TRBV5-6 to TRBJ1-2; D possibly corresponds to TRBD1 (6 bases). The CDR3 is 13 amino acids. Germline V gene lookup returns CDR1 SGHDT and CDR2 YYEEEE. V lost 2 bases and J 6 bases, leaving 11 bases between the germline ends. Here the CDR3 DNA reads TGTGCCAGCAGCTTTGGGGGGGCTGATGGCTACACCTTC. Translation gives CASSFGGADGYTF.

The chain employs TRBV7-2 and TRBJ2-2, with D hard to call. Trimming cost V 2 bases and J 0 bases, with 10 bases left between them. Germline V gene data show CDR1 as SGHTA and CDR2 as FQGNSA. The CDR3 has 16 amino acids. CDR3 coding DNA: TGTGCCAGCAGCTTAATGAGGATCGCGAACACCGGGGAGCTGTTTTTT. It codes for CASSLMRIANTGELFF.

A single count supports this clonotype. V is TRBV20-1 and J is TRBJ2-7; D uncertain. Trimming stripped 6 bases from V and 7 bases from J, with 13 bases between. This CDR3 has 11 residues. Germline V gene sequence: CDR1 DFQATT, CDR2 SNEGSKA (reference sequence). CDR3 protein: CSAEIWPEQYF. DNA for the CDR3: TGCAGTGCGGAGATCTGGCCGGAGCAGTACTTC.

The chain's CDR3 is CSARDRGFNEKLFF. The CDR3, as DNA: TGCAGTGCTAGAGATAGAGGCTTTAATGAAAAACTGTTTTTT. The V call is TRBV20-1, the J call TRBJ1-4; D gene unclear. Trimming left V 0 bases short and J 4 bases short, with 9 bases between. Germline V gives CDR1 DFQATT, CDR2 SNEGSKA (reference sequence). This CDR3 spans 14 amino acids.

V gene TRBV12-5 combines with J gene TRBJ1-4; TRBD1 matches at 10 bases. The CDR3 is 16 amino acids. Germline loops: CDR1 LGHNT, CDR2 FRNRAP. The V segment lost 5 bases and the J segment 2 bases; nucleotides outside the gene matches: 5. The CDR3 protein is CASGDRTGGTNEKLFF. The CDR3 DNA reads as TGTGCTAGTGGTGACCGGACAGGGGGGACTAATGAAAAACTGTTTTTT.

This clonotype was seen many times. This chain links TRBV28 with TRBJ2-7, with D hard to call. This CDR3 is built from 11 residues. Germline assignment: CDR1 MDHEN and CDR2 SYDVKM. Trimming cost V 5 bases and J 3 bases, with 5 bases left between them. In DNA form, the CDR3 reads TGTGCCAGCAGTCCCCACTACGAGCAGTACTTC. It is translated as CASSPHYEQYF.

This clonotype appeared a few times. J is TRBJ2-5 and V is TRBV5-1, with 7 bases that match TRBD1. The CDR3 sequence is 13 residues long. Germline V gives CDR1 SGHRS, CDR2 YFSETQ. J gave up 5 bases and V 5 bases, and 6 bases lay outside the gene matches. The CDR3 DNA follows: TGCGCCAGCAGGATCAGACAGGGTGAGACCCAGTACTTC. Translated, it gives CASRIRQGETQYF.

This clonotype was picked up a small number of times. The V gene is TRBV11-2, the J gene TRBJ2-2, with unresolved D. This CDR3 is 14 amino acids long. Germline lookup yields CDR1 SGHAT and CDR2 FQNNGV. Trimming cost V 0 bases and J 6 bases, with 8 bases left between them. The CDR3 spells CASSLDRVAGELFF. For the CDR3, the DNA is TGTGCCAGCAGCTTAGATCGGGTTGCCGGGGAGCTGTTTTTT.

The chain's CDR3 is CASSPTSGAIADTQYF. As DNA, the CDR3 is TGTGCCAGTAGTCCCACTAGCGGGGCCATAGCCGATACGCAGTATTTT. The chain recombines TRBV19 with TRBJ2-3, with 10 nucleotides matching TRBD2. The CDR3 contains 16 residues. V lost 5 bases to trimming and J lost 6 bases; unmatched junction nucleotides: 11. Per germline, CDR1 LNHDA and CDR2 SQIVND (reference sequence). Full variable domain (missing parts from reference TRBV19 and TRBJ2-3): DGGITQSPKYLFRKEGQNVTLSCEQNLNHDAMYWYRQDPGQGLRLIYYSQIVNDFQKGDIAEGYSVSREKKESFPLTVTSAQKNPTAFYLCASSPTSGAIADTQYFGPGTRLTVL.

This clonotype has only a few counts. The chain is built from TRBV20-1 and TRBJ1-2, with TRBD1 as a possible D gene (6 bases). The germline CDR1 and CDR2 sequences are DFQATT and SNEGSKA (reference sequence). V was shortened by 6 bases and J by 4 bases, with 15 bases between the two germline ends. This CDR3 comprises 13 residues. The CDR3 protein is CSAESQGSYGYTF. The CDR3 nucleotides are TGCAGTGCCGAATCACAGGGATCCTATGGCTACACCTTC.